This T cell receptor (beta chain) was captured in a study of blood T cell repertoires in COVID-19. Across the study: Sites in the United States, Italy and Spain provided acute and convalescent COVID-19 samples. T cells, B-cell-depleted T cells, or PBMCs supplied cDNA or gDNA.

Remarks on this clone: Other DNA sequences within the sample encode an identical CDR3.

CDR3 length: 15 residues. V gave up 2 bases and J gave up 4 bases; unmatched junction bases: 6. Germline V gives CDR1 MNHEY, CDR2 SMNVEV (reference sequence). Authors' data handling: By means of reference gene primer amplification, nucleated cell counts were estimated. The table came from immunoSEQ multiplex PCR; TCRdb's copy has only in-frame clones and leaves some out. That table gives V, J and clone size, and the DNA gave D and trimming. The data hold 350,000 to 550,000 clones, with approximately 90% observed a single time. The origin of this receptor is a woman aged 25 to 39 with acute or convalescent COVID-19. The source material was peripheral blood. The chain is built from TRBV27 and TRBJ2-7; TRBD1 aligns across 9 bases. The CDR3: CASSLAGTGTYEQYF. CDR3 nucleotides: TGTGCCAGCAGTTTAGCTGGGACAGGGACGTACGAGCAGTACTTC.